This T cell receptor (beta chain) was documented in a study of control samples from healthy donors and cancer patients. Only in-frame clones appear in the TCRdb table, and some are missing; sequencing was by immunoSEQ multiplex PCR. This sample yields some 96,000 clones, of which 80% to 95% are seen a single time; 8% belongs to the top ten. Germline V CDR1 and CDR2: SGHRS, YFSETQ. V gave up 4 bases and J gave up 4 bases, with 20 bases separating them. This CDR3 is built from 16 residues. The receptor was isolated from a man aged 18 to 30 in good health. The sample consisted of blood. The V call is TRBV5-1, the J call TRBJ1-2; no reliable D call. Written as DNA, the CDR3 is TGCGCCAGCAGCCAGACCGGACCCCACGGGAGCTATGGCTACACCTTC. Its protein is CASSQTGPHGSYGYTF.